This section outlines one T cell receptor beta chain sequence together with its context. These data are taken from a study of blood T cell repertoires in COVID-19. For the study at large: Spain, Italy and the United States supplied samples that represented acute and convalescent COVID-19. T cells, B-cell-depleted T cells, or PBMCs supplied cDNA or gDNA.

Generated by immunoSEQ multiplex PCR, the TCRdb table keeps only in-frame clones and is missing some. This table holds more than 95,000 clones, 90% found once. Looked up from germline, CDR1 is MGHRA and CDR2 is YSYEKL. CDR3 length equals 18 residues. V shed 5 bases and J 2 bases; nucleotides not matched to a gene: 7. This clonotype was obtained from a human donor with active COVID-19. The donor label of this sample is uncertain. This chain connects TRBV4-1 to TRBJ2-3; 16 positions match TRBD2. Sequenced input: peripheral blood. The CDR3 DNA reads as TGCGCCAGCAGCAGACCGGGACTAGCGGGGGGGATCACAGATACGCAGTATTTT. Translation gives CASSRPGLAGGITDTQYF.